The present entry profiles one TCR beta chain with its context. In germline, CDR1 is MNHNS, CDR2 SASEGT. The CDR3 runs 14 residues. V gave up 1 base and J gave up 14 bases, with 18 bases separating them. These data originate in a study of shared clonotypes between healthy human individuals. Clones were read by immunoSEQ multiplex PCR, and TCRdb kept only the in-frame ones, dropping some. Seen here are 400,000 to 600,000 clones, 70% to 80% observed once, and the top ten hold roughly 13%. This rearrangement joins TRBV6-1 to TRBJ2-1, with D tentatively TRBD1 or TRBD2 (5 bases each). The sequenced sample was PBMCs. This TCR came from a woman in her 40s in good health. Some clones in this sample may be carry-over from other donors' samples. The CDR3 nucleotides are TGTGCCAGCAGTGAAGTGGCAGGACAACTAGGGAAGTTCTTC. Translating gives CASSEVAGQLGKFF.